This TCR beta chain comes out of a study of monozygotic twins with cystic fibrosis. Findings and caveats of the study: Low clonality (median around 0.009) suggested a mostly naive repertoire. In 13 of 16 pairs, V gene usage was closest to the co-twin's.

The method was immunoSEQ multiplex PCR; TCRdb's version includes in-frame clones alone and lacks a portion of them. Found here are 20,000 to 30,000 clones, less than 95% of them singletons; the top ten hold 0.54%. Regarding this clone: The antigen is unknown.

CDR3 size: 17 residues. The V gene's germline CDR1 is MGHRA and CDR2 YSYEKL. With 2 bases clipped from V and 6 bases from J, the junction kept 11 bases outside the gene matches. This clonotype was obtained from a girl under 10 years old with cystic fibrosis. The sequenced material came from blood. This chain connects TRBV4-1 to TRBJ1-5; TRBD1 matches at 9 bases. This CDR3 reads CASSQSVDRGSPQPQHF. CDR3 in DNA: TGCGCCAGCAGCCAAAGTGTGGACAGGGGATCCCCTCAGCCCCAGCATTTT.